The TCR beta chain described here comes from a study of OX40 agonist ivuxolimab in advanced cancers. Whole-study context: The mean age was roughly 60 years, ranging from roughly 23 to 90, with less than 90% of participants male.

CDR1 and CDR2 from the germline V gene are LGHNA and YSLEER. J was trimmed by 2 bases and V by 3 bases; bases with no gene match: 4. This CDR3 spans 15 amino acids. As for this clone: The target antigen is unknown.

Generated by immunoSEQ multiplex PCR, the TCRdb table keeps only in-frame clones and is missing some. This sample carries 120,000 or so clones, around nine tenths of them seen once, and the ten largest clones take about 0.25%. General study results and limits: Low clonal expansion, among the lowest seen, marked partial responders at 0.1-3.0 mg/kg. The study did not work out the antigen specificity of the expanded peripheral T cells. At doses 0.1 to 3.0 mg/kg, CD4+ and CD8+ clones expanded.

The receptor comes from an adult with an advanced solid tumor such as melanoma, head and neck, liver or kidney cancer. This specimen consisted of CD4+ or CD8+ T cells sorted from blood, obtained in a trial of the OX40 agonist ivuxolimab. V gene TRBV4-3 combines with J gene TRBJ2-5; 9 bases line up with TRBD1. The CDR3 coding sequence is TGCGCCAGCAGCCAGCAGGGACAGGGACAAGAGACCCAGTACTTC. It translates to CASSQQGQGQETQYF.